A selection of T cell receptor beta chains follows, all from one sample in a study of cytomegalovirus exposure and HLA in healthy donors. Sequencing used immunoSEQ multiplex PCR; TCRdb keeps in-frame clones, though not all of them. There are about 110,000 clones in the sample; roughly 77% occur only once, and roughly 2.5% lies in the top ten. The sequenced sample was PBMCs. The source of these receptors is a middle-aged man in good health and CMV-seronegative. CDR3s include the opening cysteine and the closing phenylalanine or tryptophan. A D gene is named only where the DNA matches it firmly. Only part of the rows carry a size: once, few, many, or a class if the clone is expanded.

CDR3 protein: CASRQQGDEQFF; CDR3 DNA: TGTGCCAGCAGACAACAGGGCGATGAGCAGTTCTTC; J gene: TRBJ2-1; V gene: TRBV7-8; clone size: -; D gene: -
CDR3 protein: CASSQGSGGPYGYTF; CDR3 DNA: TGCGCCAGCAGCCAAGGAAGCGGGGGCCCGTATGGCTACACCTTC; J gene: TRBJ1-2; V gene: TRBV4-1; clone size: -; D gene: -
CDR3 protein: CASSYRSANYGYTF; CDR3 DNA: TGTGCCAGCTCGTACCGTTCGGCTAACTATGGCTACACCTTC; J gene: TRBJ1-2; V gene: TRBV2; clone size: -; D gene: -
CDR3 protein: CASREGAGGQGTQYF; CDR3 DNA: TGTGCCAGCAGGGAGGGAGCGGGGGGGCAAGGGACCCAGTACTTC; J gene: TRBJ2-5; V gene: TRBV6-5; clone size: once; D gene: TRBD2
CDR3 protein: CASSQEGQGTYEQYF; CDR3 DNA: TGTGCCAGCAGCCAAGAAGGACAGGGGACCTACGAGCAGTACTTC; J gene: TRBJ2-7; V gene: TRBV4-2; clone size: -; D gene: TRBD1
CDR3 protein: CASSQADRPFYEQYF; CDR3 DNA: TGCGCCAGCAGTCAGGCGGACAGGCCATTCTACGAGCAGTACTTC; J gene: TRBJ2-7; V gene: TRBV23-1; clone size: -; D gene: TRBD1
CDR3 protein: CASSLSPSYNEQFF; CDR3 DNA: TGCGCCAGCAGCTTATCCCCTTCCTACAATGAGCAGTTCTTC; J gene: TRBJ2-1; V gene: TRBV5-1; clone size: -; D gene: -
CDR3 protein: CASSESPGSYEQYF; CDR3 DNA: TGTGCCAGCAGTGAATCCCCAGGGTCCTACGAGCAGTACTTC; J gene: TRBJ2-7; V gene: TRBV6-1; clone size: -; D gene: -
CDR3 protein: CASSRGVTGGNTEAFF; CDR3 DNA: TGTGCCAGTAGCCGTGGCGTCACAGGGGGGAACACTGAAGCTTTCTTT; J gene: TRBJ1-1; V gene: TRBV19; clone size: -; D gene: TRBD1
CDR3 protein: CASSARDRDYEQYF; CDR3 DNA: TGTGCCAGCAGCGCCCGGGACAGGGATTACGAGCAGTACTTC; J gene: TRBJ2-7; V gene: TRBV5-6; clone size: -; D gene: TRBD1
CDR3 protein: CASSPSRGGQETQYF; CDR3 DNA: TGTGCCAGCAGCCCGTCCAGAGGGGGCCAAGAGACCCAGTACTTC; J gene: TRBJ2-5; V gene: TRBV5-4; clone size: once; D gene: -
CDR3 protein: CASSSGGAGAGETQYF; CDR3 DNA: TGCGCCAGCAGCTCGGGTGGGGCGGGGGCCGGAGAGACCCAGTACTTC; J gene: TRBJ2-5; V gene: TRBV5-1; clone size: -; D gene: -
CDR3 protein: CSVGLMGAEAFF; CDR3 DNA: TGCAGCGTCGGGTTGATGGGTGCTGAAGCTTTCTTT; J gene: TRBJ1-1; V gene: TRBV29-1; clone size: -; D gene: -
CDR3 protein: CASTRVARDNSPLHF; CDR3 DNA: TGCGCCAGCACCCGAGTGGCGCGGGATAATTCACCCCTCCACTTT; J gene: TRBJ1-6; V gene: TRBV5-1; clone size: -; D gene: -
CDR3 protein: CASTPSGSSTDTQYF; CDR3 DNA: TGTGCCAGCACCCCTAGCGGATCTAGCACAGATACGCAGTATTTT; J gene: TRBJ2-3; V gene: TRBV6-6; clone size: -; D gene: TRBD2
CDR3 protein: CASSLPAERGSYNEQFF; CDR3 DNA: TGTGCCAGCAGCCTACCCGCAGAGCGGGGCTCCTACAATGAGCAGTTCTTC; J gene: TRBJ2-1; V gene: TRBV4-2; clone size: -; D gene: TRBD2
CDR3 protein: CASSFNGGYEQYF; CDR3 DNA: TGTGCCAGCAGCTTTAACGGGGGCTACGAGCAGTACTTC; J gene: TRBJ2-7; V gene: TRBV7-3; clone size: -; D gene: -
CDR3 protein: CAISGGGDVSEQYF; CDR3 DNA: TGTGCCATCAGTGGGGGGGGAGATGTCAGCGAGCAGTACTTC; J gene: TRBJ2-7; V gene: TRBV10-3; clone size: -; D gene: TRBD2
CDR3 protein: CASSAIAGGTNNEQFF; CDR3 DNA: TGCGCCAGCAGCGCCATAGCGGGGGGGACTAACAATGAGCAGTTCTTC; J gene: TRBJ2-1; V gene: TRBV5-1; clone size: -; D gene: TRBD2
CDR3 protein: CASSYHQAGGGYEQYF; CDR3 DNA: TGTGCCAGCAGTTACCACCAAGCGGGGGGCGGATACGAGCAGTACTTC; J gene: TRBJ2-7; V gene: TRBV6-5; clone size: few; D gene: TRBD2
CDR3 protein: CASSQAPGVGYGYTF; CDR3 DNA: TGTGCCAGCAGCCAAGCCCCAGGGGTTGGGTATGGCTACACCTTC; J gene: TRBJ1-2; V gene: TRBV14; clone size: -; D gene: -
CDR3 protein: CASSLDRVGQPQHF; CDR3 DNA: TGTGCCAGCAGCTTAGACAGGGTAGGCCAGCCCCAGCATTTT; J gene: TRBJ1-5; V gene: TRBV11-2; clone size: -; D gene: -
CDR3 protein: CASSEDSTDTQYF; CDR3 DNA: TGTGCCAGCAGTGAGGACTCTACAGATACGCAGTATTTT; J gene: TRBJ2-3; V gene: TRBV6-1; clone size: few; D gene: -
CDR3 protein: CASSGGLAGAYNTGELFF; CDR3 DNA: TGTGCCAGCAGCGGCGGACTAGCGGGGGCCTATAACACCGGGGAGCTGTTTTTT; J gene: TRBJ2-2; V gene: TRBV5-4; clone size: -; D gene: TRBD2
CDR3 protein: CASSPPRELRGSSYEQYF; CDR3 DNA: TGTGCCAGCTCACCACCGCGGGAGCTGCGGGGGAGCTCCTACGAGCAGTACTTC; J gene: TRBJ2-7; V gene: TRBV18; clone size: few; D gene: TRBD2
CDR3 protein: CASSPGGTEAFF; CDR3 DNA: TGTGCCAGCAGTCCGGGGGGGACTGAAGCTTTCTTT; J gene: TRBJ1-1; V gene: TRBV11-3; clone size: -; D gene: -
CDR3 protein: CASESRGGLSYNEQFF; CDR3 DNA: TGTGCCAGCGAGTCCCGGGGGGGCCTATCCTACAATGAGCAGTTCTTC; J gene: TRBJ2-1; V gene: TRBV11-2; clone size: -; D gene: TRBD2
CDR3 protein: CASSLEGNEQYF; CDR3 DNA: TGCGCCAGCAGCTTGGAGGGGAACGAGCAGTACTTC; J gene: TRBJ2-7; V gene: TRBV5-1; clone size: -; D gene: -
CDR3 protein: CASSANPGQVNEKLFF; CDR3 DNA: TGCGCCAGCAGCGCAAACCCGGGACAGGTCAATGAAAAACTGTTTTTT; J gene: TRBJ1-4; V gene: TRBV5-1; clone size: -; D gene: TRBD1
CDR3 protein: CASSLAGGGVRETQYF; CDR3 DNA: TGTGCCAGCAGCTTAGCGGGCGGGGGAGTTCGAGAGACCCAGTACTTC; J gene: TRBJ2-5; V gene: TRBV7-2; clone size: -; D gene: TRBD2
CDR3 protein: CASSLAGTGAREQYF; CDR3 DNA: TGTGCCAGCAGCTTGGCCGGGACAGGGGCTCGGGAGCAGTACTTC; J gene: TRBJ2-7; V gene: TRBV5-6; clone size: -; D gene: TRBD1
CDR3 protein: CASGSLGGQETQYF; CDR3 DNA: TGTGCCAGCGGTTCCTTGGGGGGGCAAGAGACCCAGTACTTC; J gene: TRBJ2-5; V gene: TRBV6-1; clone size: -; D gene: TRBD2
CDR3 protein: CASTTGAGELFF; CDR3 DNA: TGTGCCAGCACTACGGGAGCCGGGGAGCTGTTTTTT; J gene: TRBJ2-2; V gene: TRBV2; clone size: -; D gene: -
CDR3 protein: CASSVGTVEKLFF; CDR3 DNA: TGTGCCAGCAGTGTCGGGACAGTTGAAAAACTGTTTTTT; J gene: TRBJ1-4; V gene: TRBV25-1; clone size: -; D gene: TRBD1
CDR3 protein: CASSFLGQGQTEAFF; CDR3 DNA: TGCGCCAGCAGCTTTTTGGGACAGGGCCAAACTGAAGCTTTCTTT; J gene: TRBJ1-1; V gene: TRBV5-1; clone size: -; D gene: TRBD1
CDR3 protein: CASSRGVDSNQPQHF; CDR3 DNA: TGTGCCAGCAGCCGGGGGGTTGATAGCAATCAGCCCCAGCATTTT; J gene: TRBJ1-5; V gene: TRBV7-8; clone size: -; D gene: -
CDR3 protein: CASSYHVQGSEAFF; CDR3 DNA: TGTGCCAGCAGCTATCACGTACAGGGTTCTGAAGCTTTCTTT; J gene: TRBJ1-1; V gene: TRBV6-1; clone size: -; D gene: -
CDR3 protein: CASSEDKVSGGAGETQYF; CDR3 DNA: TGTGCCAGCAGTGAAGATAAAGTTAGCGGGGGGGCCGGGGAGACCCAGTACTTC; J gene: TRBJ2-5; V gene: TRBV6-1; clone size: -; D gene: TRBD2
CDR3 protein: CASSSQTGQVPNEQYF; CDR3 DNA: TGTGCCAGCAGCTCCCAAACGGGACAGGTGCCCAACGAGCAGTACTTC; J gene: TRBJ2-7; V gene: TRBV7-6; clone size: -; D gene: TRBD1
CDR3 protein: CASSYSARLEQFF; CDR3 DNA: TGTGCCAGCAGTTATTCCGCGCGACTTGAGCAGTTCTTC; J gene: TRBJ2-1; V gene: TRBV7-6; clone size: few; D gene: -
CDR3 protein: CASSLRPTGGGETQYF; CDR3 DNA: TGTGCCAGCAGTTTACGCCCGACAGGGGGCGGAGAGACCCAGTACTTC; J gene: TRBJ2-5; V gene: TRBV27; clone size: once; D gene: TRBD1
CDR3 protein: CASNPGTHYEQYF; CDR3 DNA: TGTGCCAGCAACCCCGGGACACACTACGAGCAGTACTTC; J gene: TRBJ2-7; V gene: TRBV6-1; clone size: -; D gene: -
CDR3 protein: CASSLQGALTDTQYF; CDR3 DNA: TGTGCCAGCAGCCTACAGGGGGCATTGACAGATACGCAGTATTTT; J gene: TRBJ2-3; V gene: TRBV2; clone size: -; D gene: TRBD1
CDR3 protein: CASSLAALTDTQYF; CDR3 DNA: TGTGCCAGCAGCTTAGCGGCCCTCACAGATACGCAGTATTTT; J gene: TRBJ2-3; V gene: TRBV7-2; clone size: -; D gene: -
CDR3 protein: CASSVGVGQGETQYF; CDR3 DNA: TGTGCCAGCAGCGTAGGGGTGGGCCAAGGAGAGACCCAGTACTTC; J gene: TRBJ2-5; V gene: TRBV9; clone size: -; D gene: -
CDR3 protein: CASRLLRAYNSPLHF; CDR3 DNA: TGTGCCAGCAGGTTGCTACGGGCCTATAATTCACCCCTCCACTTT; J gene: TRBJ1-6; V gene: TRBV11-2; clone size: -; D gene: -
CDR3 protein: CSSSSGNTEAFF; CDR3 DNA: TGTTCCAGCAGCTCGGGAAACACTGAAGCTTTCTTT; J gene: TRBJ1-1; V gene: TRBV7-9; clone size: -; D gene: -
CDR3 protein: CASSPWDRAETQYF; CDR3 DNA: TGTGCCAGTAGTCCCTGGGACAGGGCAGAGACCCAGTACTTC; J gene: TRBJ2-5; V gene: TRBV19; clone size: -; D gene: TRBD1
CDR3 protein: CASGQSPNYGYTF; CDR3 DNA: TGTGCATCCGGACAATCCCCTAACTATGGCTACACCTTC; J gene: TRBJ1-2; V gene: TRBV2; clone size: -; D gene: -
CDR3 protein: CASRAGTGVNTEAFF; CDR3 DNA: TGTGCCAGCAGGGCCGGGACAGGGGTGAACACTGAAGCTTTCTTT; J gene: TRBJ1-1; V gene: TRBV7-9; clone size: -; D gene: TRBD1
CDR3 protein: CASSLTGQKNTEAFF; CDR3 DNA: TGCGCCAGCAGCTTAACGGGACAGAAGAACACTGAAGCTTTCTTT; J gene: TRBJ1-1; V gene: TRBV5-1; clone size: -; D gene: TRBD1
CDR3 protein: CASSLDLMAAVSNYGYTF; CDR3 DNA: TGTGCCAGCAGCTTGGATCTTATGGCCGCGGTCTCTAACTATGGCTACACCTTC; J gene: TRBJ1-2; V gene: TRBV5-5; clone size: -; D gene: -
CDR3 protein: CASSLGTNNEKLFF; CDR3 DNA: TGTGCCAGCAGCTTGGGGACAAATAATGAAAAACTGTTTTTT; J gene: TRBJ1-4; V gene: TRBV11-2; clone size: -; D gene: -
CDR3 protein: CASSQGGTEAFF; CDR3 DNA: TGTGCCAGCAGCCAGGGAGGAACTGAAGCTTTCTTT; J gene: TRBJ1-1; V gene: TRBV2; clone size: once; D gene: -